What follows are 22 T cell receptor beta chains derived from one specimen sequenced in a study of blood T cell repertoires in COVID-19. TCRdb's table, derived via immunoSEQ multiplex PCR, lists solely in-frame clones and lacks some. The data contain 140,000 or so clones, around 83% of them singletons. The sample was peripheral blood. These receptors were obtained from a man aged 25 to 40 with COVID-19, enrolled during active disease.

J is TRBJ2-3 and V is TRBV24-1; 7 bases are a match to TRBD2. Trimming cost V 6 bases and J 6 bases; bases outside gene matches: 14. This CDR3 region has 16 residues. The germline V gene has CDR1 KGHDR and CDR2 SFDVKD. CDR3 coding DNA: TGTGCCACCAGTACCTCGTGGCTAAGGGGAGGGGATACGCAGTATTTT. Translation gives CATSTSWLRGGDTQYF.

J is TRBJ1-2 and V is TRBV29-1; D call uncertain. The V and J ends lost 2 bases and 4 bases respectively, with 14 bases between them. Per the germline V gene, CDR1 is SQVTM and CDR2 is ANQGSEA. The CDR3 consists of 14 residues. The CDR3: CSVETGGRSYGYTF. Written as DNA, the CDR3 is TGCAGCGTTGAAACGGGAGGGCGAAGCTATGGCTACACCTTC.

The chain combines TRBV7-3 with TRBJ2-7; 7 bases align to TRBD1. Germline CDR1 SGHTA, CDR2 FQGTGA. There are 16 residues in the CDR3. Losses at the gene ends were 3 bases for V and 2 bases for J; bases not matched to a gene: 10. The CDR3 DNA sequence: TGTGCCAGCAGCTTCTCACAAGGGGACAGTCCCTACGAGCAGTACTTC. Residues: CASSFSQGDSPYEQYF. Combining the CDR3 with reference TRBV7-3 and TRBJ2-7 gives the whole variable domain GAGVSQTPSNKVTEKGKYVELRCDPISGHTALYWYRQSLGQGPEFLIYFQGTGAADDSGLPNDRFFAVRPEGSVSTLKIQRTERGDSAVYLCASSFSQGDSPYEQYFGPGTRLTVT.

This clone was seen only a few times. The chain couples TRBV24-1 to TRBJ2-7; TRBD1 aligns across 9 bases. V dropped 9 bases and J dropped 7; count of bases not matched to a gene: 18. In germline, CDR1 is KGHDR, CDR2 SFDVKD. This CDR3 comprises 16 residues. The CDR3 here is CATASRTGASSWEQYF. In nucleotides, the CDR3 is TGTGCCACCGCATCACGGACAGGGGCGTCATCTTGGGAGCAGTACTTC.

This clone was recorded only once. The chain joins TRBV3-1 (or the pseudogene TRBV3-2) to TRBJ2-3, with 7 bases aligning to TRBD1. Trimming took 2 bases from V and 4 from J; bases not matched to a gene: 3. The germline V gene has CDR1 LGHDT and CDR2 YNNKEL (reference sequence). CDR3 length: 14 residues. CDR3 DNA sequence: TGTGCCAGCAGCCAAAGACAGGGACCAGATACGCAGTATTTT. It specifies CASSQRQGPDTQYF.

V and J are TRBV20-1 and TRBJ2-7, with no clear D. Trimming removed 3 bases from V and 2 bases from J, with 14 bases in between. The germline V gene encodes CDR1 DFQATT and CDR2 SNEGSKA (reference sequence). CDR3 length: 14 amino acids. CDR3 residues: CSASDPFETYEQYF. The CDR3 DNA sequence: TGCAGTGCTAGTGACCCCTTCGAGACCTACGAGCAGTACTTC.

The CDR3 DNA sequence: TGTGCCAGCACCCCCCCGGGTCTAGCGGGATACAATGAGCAGTTCTTC. This translates into CASTPPGLAGYNEQFF. The V gene is TRBV7-2, the J gene TRBJ2-1, with 9 bases that match TRBD2. Trimming at V came to 7 bases and at J to 4 bases, leaving 11 bases not matched to a gene. The CDR3 sequence is 16 residues long. Germline V gene data show CDR1 as SGHTA and CDR2 as FQGNSA.

This clone was counted only a few times. The gene calls are TRBV7-6 and TRBJ1-6; D call uncertain. The CDR3 consists of 16 residues. CDR1 is SGHVS, CDR2 FNYEAQ, per germline. Deletions cut 1 base from V and 6 bases from J, with 13 bases between. For the CDR3, the DNA is TGTGCCAGCAGCTTAGAGGCTGCTTGGAGTAATTCACCCCTCCACTTT. Translating gives CASSLEAAWSNSPLHF. The full variable domain, completed using reference TRBV7-6 and TRBJ1-6, is GAGVSQSPRYKVTKRGQDVALRCDPISGHVSLYWYRQALGQGPEFLTYFNYEAQQDKSGLPNDRFSAERPEGSISTLTIQRTEQRDSAMYRCASSLEAAWSNSPLHFGNGTRLTVT.

The chain employs TRBV25-1 and TRBJ1-3; D is uncertain. In germline, CDR1 is MGHDK, CDR2 SYGVNS. This CDR3 is built from 16 residues. Trimming left V 5 bases short and J 0 bases short, with 14 bases between. CDR3 protein: CASSPSMGSSGNTIYF. In DNA, the CDR3 is TGTGCCAGCAGTCCCTCCATGGGGAGCTCTGGAAACACCATATATTTT.

The V gene is TRBV5-1, the J gene TRBJ1-4, with 9 bases aligning to TRBD1. Germline loops: CDR1 SGHRS, CDR2 YFSETQ. The CDR3 length is 16 residues. J gave up 6 bases and V 1 base, and 7 bases lay outside the gene matches. CDR3 region: CASSLLSGQGDEKLFF. The CDR3 DNA reads TGCGCCAGCAGCTTGTTATCGGGACAGGGCGATGAAAAACTGTTTTTT.

There are a few counts of this clone. The gene calls are TRBV7-2 and TRBJ2-7; weak D call: TRBD2 (7 bases). There are 16 residues in the CDR3. The ends were cut back, 0 bases at V and 0 bases at J, with 12 bases in the middle. Germline V gene data show CDR1 as SGHTA and CDR2 as FQGNSA. The CDR3 nucleotides read TGTGCCAGCAGCTTAGCAAGCGGGACAAGCTCCTACGAGCAGTACTTC. It specifies CASSLASGTSSYEQYF.

The chain carries TRBV2 and TRBJ2-1; TRBD1 matches at 9 bases. The CDR3 sequence is 15 residues long. The germline V gene encodes CDR1 SNHLY and CDR2 FYNNEI. V shed 5 bases, J shed 4 bases, and the junction held 6 bases outside the gene matches. The CDR3 protein is CASSSTGGGYNEQFF. The CDR3 DNA reads TGTGCCAGCAGTTCGACAGGGGGAGGTTACAATGAGCAGTTCTTC.

This rearrangement joins TRBV27 to TRBJ2-1, with 13 positions matching TRBD2. Germline V gene lookup returns CDR1 MNHEY and CDR2 SMNVEV (reference sequence). CDR3 length equals 17 residues. Germline trimming cut 7 bases from V and 9 bases from J; bases unmatched to any gene: 15. CDR3 sequence reads: CASTWTSGSYPWGEQFF. DNA of the CDR3: TGTGCCAGCACCTGGACTAGCGGGAGTTATCCGTGGGGTGAGCAGTTCTTC.

Only a few counts were recorded for this clone. This chain connects TRBV24-1 to TRBJ2-1, with TRBD2 matching 7 bases. Trimming took 7 bases from V and 5 from J; bases not matched to a gene: 10. Germline values: CDR1 KGHDR, CDR2 SFDVKD. There are 15 residues in the CDR3. The DNA of the CDR3 is TGTGCCACCAGGCAAGGCGGGAGCGGTGACAATGAGCAGTTCTTC. This gives the protein CATRQGGSGDNEQFF.

The V call is TRBV27, the J call TRBJ2-1; 8 bases map to TRBD1. CDR1 is MNHEY and CDR2 is SMNVEV in the germline V gene (reference sequence). CDR3 length: 13 residues. Trimming took 2 bases from V and 7 from J; bases not matched to a gene: 1. CDR3 nucleotide sequence: TGTGCCAGCAGTTTACAGGGGGCGAATGAGCAGTTCTTC. Protein sequence: CASSLQGANEQFF.

The CDR3 here is CASTDRGIQPQHF. In nucleotides, the CDR3 is TGTGCCAGTACCGACAGGGGTATTCAGCCCCAGCATTTT. The rearrangement uses TRBV19 and TRBJ1-5; 8 bases map to TRBD1. Germline assignment: CDR1 LNHDA and CDR2 SQIVND (reference sequence). Losses at the gene ends were 7 bases for V and 6 bases for J; bases not matched to a gene: 5. The CDR3 spans 13 residues.

The gene calls are TRBV15 and TRBJ2-5; TRBD1 aligns across 8 bases. This CDR3 comprises 18 residues. Trimming took 4 bases from V and 2 from J; bases not matched to a gene: 15. In germline, CDR1 is LNHNV, CDR2 YYDKDF (reference sequence). The CDR3 spells CATSTHRGAGRKQETQYF. CDR3 sequence (DNA): TGTGCCACCAGCACCCACAGGGGGGCCGGGAGAAAACAAGAGACCCAGTACTTC.

The V gene is TRBV29-1, the J gene TRBJ2-5, with 8 bases that match TRBD1. CDR1 and CDR2 from the germline V gene are SQVTM and ANQGSEA. This CDR3 comprises 12 residues. Germline trimming cut 6 bases from V and 5 bases from J; bases unmatched to any gene: 5. CDR3: CSVTRDRETQYF. The CDR3 DNA is TGCAGCGTGACCAGGGACAGGGAGACCCAGTACTTC.

This clone was seen a single time. The V gene is TRBV7-2, the J gene TRBJ2-7, with D possibly matching TRBD2 (5 bases). The CDR3 is 15 residues long. The germline V gene encodes CDR1 SGHTA and CDR2 FQGNSA. Trimming stripped 6 bases from V and 5 bases from J, with 20 bases between. The CDR3 nucleotides read TGTGCCAGCAGACCGGCTGGTGGGAGAATTGACGAGCAGTACTTC. It specifies CASRPAGGRIDEQYF.

This clone was picked up a small number of times. The V gene is TRBV3-1 (or the pseudogene TRBV3-2), the J gene TRBJ1-6, with D possibly matching TRBD1 (5 bases). The length of the CDR3 is 12 residues. Trimming left V 6 bases short and J 8 bases short, with 8 bases between. Germline V gives CDR1 LGHDT, CDR2 YNNKEL (reference sequence). CDR3: CASRKGYSPLHF. In nucleotides, the CDR3 is TGTGCCAGCAGAAAGGGGTATTCACCCCTCCACTTT.

This clone was found a few times. The V gene is TRBV24-1, the J gene TRBJ1-3, with D possibly matching TRBD1 (5 bases). V gave up 4 bases and J gave up 0 bases, with 9 bases separating them. The CDR3 covers 15 residues. CDR1 and CDR2 from the germline V gene are KGHDR and SFDVKD. The CDR3 bases are TGTGCCACCAGTGACGGGGGACTCTCTGGAAACACCATATATTTT. As protein: CATSDGGLSGNTIYF.

CDR3: CASSEDRFLTEAFF. The DNA for the CDR3 is TGTGCCAGCAGTGAAGACAGGTTTTTGACTGAAGCTTTCTTT. The V gene is TRBV25-1, the J gene TRBJ1-1; weak D call: TRBD1 (6 bases). Per germline, CDR1 MGHDK and CDR2 SYGVNS. The CDR3 runs to 14 residues. V lost 2 bases, J lost 5 bases, and 12 bases lay in between.